This TCR beta chain was identified in a study of CXCR3-negative and CXCR3-positive naive CD8 T cells. Study context: Sequencing gave roughly 130 million TRB reads overall, about 1.5 +/- 0.3 million per library. Findings and caveats of the study: Hydrophobicity of TRB CDR3s was greater in CXCR3-positive naive cells than in CXCR3-negative naive cells. TRBV-TRBJ usage matched between naive CXCR3-negative and CXCR3-positive cells but not between memory cells.

Concerning this clonotype itself: No antigen is known for it.

The CDR3 totals 13 residues. Per the germline V gene, CDR1 is SEHNR and CDR2 is FQNEAQ (reference sequence). cDNA libraries for TRB were generated by 5' RACE incorporating UMI labels. TCRdb reanalyzed the 5' RACE reads, giving one entry per CDR3 protein sequence and no DNA. Listed are some 61,000 distinct CDR3 sequences; about 4.5% falls within the top ten. The J gene is TRBJ2-7, the V gene TRBV7-9; the TRBD2 assignment by TCRdb is unverifiable without DNA. The TCR was taken from a human donor in good health. Some clones in this sample may be carry-over from other donors' samples. Sequenced: naive CXCR3- CD8+ T cells from blood. As to subset: CD45RO-CCR7+CD27+CD95- naive CD8+ T cells lacking CXCR3 (TNR3-). The CDR3 sequence is CASSSSGRSEQYF.